The 28 T cell receptor beta chains below all came from one sample that was sequenced in a study of blood T cell repertoires in COVID-19. Measured with immunoSEQ multiplex PCR; TCRdb has only the in-frame clones, and not every one. The sample has 160,000 or so clones; around 83% are singletons. The sequenced material came from peripheral blood. Receptors originate from a human donor in a cohort sampled during active COVID-19.

The count of this clone is one. The J gene is TRBJ2-3, the V gene TRBV7-2; TRBD1 aligns across 9 bases. This CDR3 comprises 17 residues. Trimming at V came to 5 bases and at J to 1 base, leaving 10 bases not matched to a gene. Per the germline V gene, CDR1 is SGHTA and CDR2 is FQGNSA. CDR3 DNA sequence: TGTGCCAGCAGCCGCGGGACAGGGTTAATGGGCACAGATACGCAGTATTTT. Translating gives CASSRGTGLMGTDTQYF.

In this sample, this clone turned up a few times. The V and J genes are TRBV7-9 and TRBJ1-3; 7 bases fit TRBD1. CDR1 is SEHNR, CDR2 FQNEAQ, per germline (reference sequence). V lost 6 bases to trimming and J lost 4 bases; unmatched junction nucleotides: 6. The CDR3 runs to 14 residues. The CDR3 DNA sequence: TGTGCCAGCAGTTCCGGGACAGAGGGAAACACCATATATTTT. Its translation is CASSSGTEGNTIYF.

The chain links TRBV3-1 (or the pseudogene TRBV3-2) to TRBJ1-1, with TRBD1 matching over 10 bases. J gave up 5 bases and V 4 bases, and 7 bases lay outside the gene matches. In germline, CDR1 is LGHDT, CDR2 YNNKEL (reference sequence). This CDR3 region has 15 residues. CDR3 residues: CASSPLGQGRTEAFF. The CDR3 nucleotides are TGTGCCAGCAGCCCTCTGGGACAGGGGCGAACTGAAGCTTTCTTT.

The chain recombines TRBV4-3 with TRBJ1-1; D is perhaps TRBD1 (6 bases). This CDR3 has 14 residues. The ends were cut back, 3 bases at V and 1 base at J, with 9 bases in the middle. Germline V gene lookup returns CDR1 LGHNA and CDR2 YSLEER. CDR3 protein: CASSQAGANTEAFF. CDR3 bases: TGCGCCAGCAGCCAGGCAGGGGCGAACACTGAAGCTTTCTTT.

CDR3 region: CASSNGGGEKLFF. CDR3 coding DNA: TGTGCCAGCAGTAATGGGGGGGGTGAAAAACTGTTTTTT. The chain carries TRBV27 and TRBJ1-4; D might be TRBD1 (5 bases). The CDR3 contains 13 residues. Germline loops: CDR1 MNHEY, CDR2 SMNVEV (reference sequence). V was pared by 5 bases and J by 7 bases, with 11 bases between. The entire variable domain, with the rest obtained from reference TRBV27 and TRBJ1-4, is as follows: EAQVTQNPRYLITVTGKKLTVTCSQNMNHEYMSWYRQDPGLGLRQIYYSMNVEVTDKGDVPEGYKVSRKEKRNFPLILESPSPNQTSLYFCASSNGGGEKLFFGSGTQLSVL.

This chain uses TRBV6-2 or TRBV6-3 with TRBJ1-5; 7 bases agree with TRBD1. Trimming took 6 bases from V and 3 from J; bases not matched to a gene: 2. Per germline, CDR1 MNHEY and CDR2 SVGEGT. The CDR3 covers 13 residues. In nucleotides, the CDR3 is TGTGCCAGCAGCGGACAGGCCAATCAGCCCCAGCATTTT. Amino acid sequence: CASSGQANQPQHF.

The chain combines TRBV18 with TRBJ1-5; TRBD1 is a possible D gene (5 bases). V dropped 2 bases and J dropped 3 bases, with 5 bases sitting between them. Per the germline V gene, CDR1 is KGHSH and CDR2 is LQKENI. CDR3 length: 13 residues. The CDR3 DNA sequence: TGTGCCAGCTCACCAGGGGCCAATCAGCCCCAGCATTTT. Protein: CASSPGANQPQHF.

The V gene is TRBV28, the J gene TRBJ1-6; weak D call: TRBD1 (6 bases). The V end lost 10 bases, the J end lost 5 bases, and 12 bases lay between the germline ends. CDR3 length: 13 amino acids. CDR1 and CDR2 from the germline V gene are MDHEN and SYDVKM. The CDR3 spells CATQGLDNSPLHF. CDR3 DNA sequence: TGTGCCACCCAGGGGCTCGATAATTCACCCCTCCACTTT.

The CDR3 sequence: CASSQDWDRRGYGYTF. The CDR3 DNA sequence: TGTGCCAGCAGCCAAGATTGGGACAGGAGAGGCTATGGCTACACCTTC. This sequence joins TRBV3-1 (or the pseudogene TRBV3-2) and TRBJ1-2; 8 positions match TRBD1. The germline V gene has CDR1 LGHDT and CDR2 YNNKEL (reference sequence). J lost 4 bases, V lost 0 bases, and 7 bases had no gene match. This CDR3 comprises 16 residues.

This clone was seen only once. The J gene is TRBJ1-5, the V gene TRBV6-2 or TRBV6-3, with D hard to call. Trimming cost V 6 bases and J 0 bases, with 15 bases left between them. Germline CDR1 is MNHEY and CDR2 is SVGEGT. This CDR3 is 16 amino acids long. The CDR3: CASSRDRVSSNQPQHF. In nucleotides, the CDR3 is TGTGCCAGCAGCCGAGACCGGGTCTCTAGCAATCAGCCCCAGCATTTT.

This clone was seen more than once but under ten times. V is TRBV28 and J is TRBJ1-6; no firm D call. The CDR3 totals 11 residues. V was trimmed by 3 bases and J by 14 bases, leaving 8 bases between them. Germline V gene data show CDR1 as MDHEN and CDR2 as SYDVKM. CDR3 sequence (DNA): TGTGCCAGCAGTTTTGAGAGAGCCCTCCACTTT. Its protein is CASSFERALHF.

The V gene is TRBV19, the J gene TRBJ2-1, with 14 bases aligning to TRBD2. Trimming removed 7 bases from V and 6 bases from J; junction bases left unmatched: 5. CDR3 length: 15 residues. Germline lookup yields CDR1 LNHDA and CDR2 SQIVND (reference sequence). The CDR3 sequence is CASKGTSGSLNEQFF. The CDR3, as DNA: TGTGCCAGTAAGGGGACTAGCGGGAGTCTCAATGAGCAGTTCTTC.

The rearrangement uses TRBV3-1 (or the pseudogene TRBV3-2) and TRBJ1-2; D may be TRBD1 (5 bases). Trimming shortened V by 5 bases and J by 6 bases, and 10 bases separated the two germline ends. Germline V gene sequence: CDR1 LGHDT, CDR2 YNNKEL (reference sequence). This CDR3 has 12 amino acids. The CDR3 protein is CASSTLRDGYTF. The CDR3 DNA reads TGTGCCAGCAGCACCCTCAGGGATGGCTACACCTTC.

The rearrangement uses TRBV27 and TRBJ2-1; 14 bases match TRBD2. Germline trimming cut 4 bases from V and 5 bases from J; bases unmatched to any gene: 7. Per the germline V gene, CDR1 is MNHEY and CDR2 is SMNVEV (reference sequence). The CDR3 runs to 17 residues. The CDR3 DNA is TGTGCCAGCAGTTCGCCAGGGACTAGCGGGGGAGACAATGAGCAGTTCTTC. It specifies CASSSPGTSGGDNEQFF.

V and J are TRBV18 and TRBJ1-2; 9 positions agree with TRBD1. The junction had 10 bases not matched to a gene; V was cut back by 6 bases and J by 8 bases. Per the germline V gene, CDR1 is KGHSH and CDR2 is LQKENI. CDR3 length: 14 residues. This CDR3 reads CASSPRTGAEGYTF. CDR3 bases: TGTGCCAGCTCTCCCCGGACAGGGGCTGAAGGCTACACCTTC. Together with reference TRBV18 and TRBJ1-2, the CDR3 gives the full variable domain: NAGVMQNPRHLVRRRGQEARLRCSPMKGHSHVYWYRQLPEEGLKFMVYLQKENIIDESGMPKERFSAEFPKEGPSILRIQQVVRGDSAAYFCASSPRTGAEGYTFGSGTRLTVV.

Comments on this clone: Compared with germline, one end of the junction differs, possibly owing to a read error. V usage is TRBV7-7 and J usage is TRBJ2-5, with 8 bases that match TRBD1. There are 15 residues in the CDR3. Germline CDR1 SSHAT, CDR2 FNYEAQ (reference sequence). The DNA of the CDR3 is TGTGCTAGCAGCCCGACAGGGGCGAACGGGGAGACCCAGTACTTC. Translated: CASSPTGANGETQYF.

This sequence joins TRBV2 and TRBJ2-2, with 8 nucleotides matching TRBD2. Germline CDR1 reads SNHLY; CDR2 reads FYNNEI. J lost 4 bases, V lost 8 bases, and 12 bases had no gene match. This CDR3 contains 16 residues. The chain's CDR3 is CASSIQRGYLTGELFF. The CDR3, as DNA: TGTGCCAGCTCTATTCAGCGGGGGTACCTCACCGGGGAGCTGTTTTTT.

The chain has TRBV18 and TRBJ2-1, with TRBD2 matching over 13 bases. Germline CDR1 KGHSH, CDR2 LQKENI. The CDR3 is 17 residues long. With 2 bases clipped from V and 7 bases from J, the junction kept 8 bases outside the gene matches. In DNA form, the CDR3 reads TGTGCCAGCTCACCAGTAACTAGCGGGAGGGCCTTAAATGAGCAGTTCTTC. It encodes CASSPVTSGRALNEQFF.

The rearrangement joins TRBV18 to TRBJ1-1; the D is unclear. Germline-derived CDR1 and CDR2 are KGHSH and LQKENI. This CDR3 spans 14 amino acids. Trimming removed 2 bases at V and 6 bases at J, with 13 bases between. The CDR3 here is CASSPESGRPEAFF. The CDR3 nucleotides are TGTGCCAGCTCACCAGAGTCAGGTAGGCCTGAAGCTTTCTTT.

This rearrangement joins TRBV27 to TRBJ2-1, with 11 bases aligning to TRBD2. The germline V gene encodes CDR1 MNHEY and CDR2 SMNVEV (reference sequence). The length of the CDR3 is 18 residues. The ends lost 5 bases at V and 3 bases at J; junction bases unmatched: 12. The CDR3 spells CASSPRGGGTSGYNEQFF. The DNA of the CDR3 is TGTGCCAGCAGTCCCCGGGGAGGTGGGACTAGCGGCTACAATGAGCAGTTCTTC.

The chain employs TRBV7-2 and TRBJ2-2, with a possible D match to TRBD1 (6 bases). Germline V CDR1 and CDR2: SGHTA, FQGNSA. The CDR3 is 16 residues long. The ends were cut back, 5 bases at V and 2 bases at J, with 15 bases in the middle. CDR3 in amino acids: CASSKTGLLNTGELFF. CDR3 in DNA: TGTGCCAGCAGCAAGACAGGCCTCCTTAACACCGGGGAGCTGTTTTTT.

This chain joins TRBV28 and TRBJ1-1, with TRBD1 matching over 10 bases. CDR1 and CDR2 from the germline V gene are MDHEN and SYDVKM. V dropped 7 bases and J dropped 1; count of bases not matched to a gene: 3. This CDR3 has 14 residues. Written as DNA, the CDR3 is TGTGCCAGCATGACAGGGGGCTCGAACACTGAAGCTTTCTTT. It encodes CASMTGGSNTEAFF.

This chain connects TRBV5-6 to TRBJ1-1; 9 bases match TRBD1. Germline loops: CDR1 SGHDT, CDR2 YYEEEE. V shed 6 bases, J shed 5 bases, and the junction held 11 bases outside the gene matches. The CDR3 totals 15 residues. For the CDR3, the DNA is TGTGCCAGCAACCATTTCCGGGACAGGGCTACTGAAGCTTTCTTT. The encoded protein is CASNHFRDRATEAFF.

Ten or more counts support this clone. The genes are TRBV4-1 and TRBJ2-7; D might be TRBD1 (5 bases). This CDR3 is 13 amino acids long. The V gene lost 3 bases and the J gene lost 3 bases, with 9 bases spanning the gap. Germline CDR1 reads MGHRA; CDR2 reads YSYEKL. CDR3 residues: CASSHTTDYEQYF. CDR3 nucleotides: TGCGCCAGCAGCCATACGACAGACTACGAGCAGTACTTC.

This chain uses TRBV13 with TRBJ2-4; TRBD2 agrees at 12 bases. With 4 bases clipped from V and 8 bases from J, the junction kept 9 bases outside the gene matches. CDR1 and CDR2 (germline): PRHDT, FYEKMQ (reference sequence). This CDR3 has 16 amino acids. The DNA for the CDR3 is TGTGCCAGCAGCTCCCCTAGCGGGGGGGCTCACGACATTCAGTACTTC. It encodes CASSSPSGGAHDIQYF. Looking up the rest from reference TRBV13 and TRBJ2-4 gives the full variable domain: AAGVIQSPRHLIKEKRETATLKCYPIPRHDTVYWYQQGPGQDPQFLISFYEKMQSDKGSIPDRFSAQQFSDYHSELNMSSLELGDSALYFCASSSPSGGAHDIQYFGAGTRLSVL.

The rearrangement links TRBV27 to TRBJ2-7, with unresolved D. Germline values: CDR1 MNHEY, CDR2 SMNVEV (reference sequence). Trimming stripped 2 bases from V and 3 bases from J, with 11 bases between. The CDR3 is 14 residues long. The CDR3 DNA follows: TGTGCCAGCAGTTTAAACGGCGGCGTCTACGAGCAGTACTTC. Amino acid sequence: CASSLNGGVYEQYF.

V is TRBV7-2 and J is TRBJ2-7; 9 positions agree with TRBD2. The CDR3 extends over 17 amino acids. With 1 base clipped from V and 2 bases from J, the junction kept 9 bases outside the gene matches. The V gene's germline CDR1 is SGHTA and CDR2 FQGNSA. CDR3 DNA: TGTGCCAGCAGCTTAGTAGCGGGAGAGGTCGGTGCCTACGAGCAGTACTTC. It is translated as CASSLVAGEVGAYEQYF.

V usage is TRBV9 and J usage is TRBJ2-5; 13 positions agree with TRBD2. V dropped 0 bases and J dropped 2; count of bases not matched to a gene: 4. The germline gives CDR1 SGDLS, CDR2 YYNGEE. This CDR3 contains 17 residues. CDR3 DNA: TGTGCCAGCAGCGTAGCGGGACTAGCGGGGCAACAAGAGACCCAGTACTTC. Its translation: CASSVAGLAGQQETQYF.